These T cell receptor beta chains were read from a single sample in a study of T cell changes during pregnancy in multiple sclerosis. Sequenced by immunoSEQ multiplex PCR; TCRdb stores in-frame clones only, minus some. The table shows around 56,000 clones, with around nine tenths occurring only once. Source: peripheral blood, taken in the third trimester of pregnancy. These receptors were obtained from a female donor in good health, enrolled as a control in a pregnancy study. Both conserved end residues are part of each CDR3. The D gene is left open where the match is weak. Size values are once, few and many counts, or a class for expanded clones, and some rows have none.

D gene,V gene,J gene,clone size,CDR3 DNA,CDR3 protein
TRBD2,TRBV19,TRBJ2-1,-,TGTGCCAGTAGTATGTTTGGACTAGCGGGACCCAATGAGCAGTTCTTC,CASSMFGLAGPNEQFF
TRBD1,TRBV19,TRBJ2-7,-,TGTGCCAGCCAACCAGGTGGACAGGGTGGGACTCACGAGCAGTACTTC,CASQPGGQGGTHEQYF
TRBD2,TRBV5-1,TRBJ2-5,-,TGCGCCAGCAGCTTGTACCAGTCATCGGGACTAGCGGGGCGGGACGCCCAGTACTTC,CASSLYQSSGLAGRDAQYF
-,TRBV19,TRBJ1-5,-,TGTGCCAGTAGACCTATCTGGACACCCCCCTATCAGCCCCAGCATTTT,CASRPIWTPPYQPQHF
TRBD2,TRBV28,TRBJ2-2,once,TGTGCCAGCAGTCGCATCTTAGCGGGAGCCCCCGGGGAGCTGTTTTTT,CASSRILAGAPGELFF
TRBD1,TRBV30,TRBJ1-5,once,TGTGCCTGGGGACAGGGGCGGGTATATAGCAATCAGCCCCAGCATTTT,CAWGQGRVYSNQPQHF
-,TRBV4-1,TRBJ1-2,-,TGCGCCAGCAGCCAAGATGGGTCGGGACTCAGGATGGCGAGCTATGGCTACACCTTC,CASSQDGSGLRMASYGYTF
-,TRBV4-1,TRBJ1-6,-,TGCGCCAGCAGCCAAGAAGGTCACCCCCGGGGGGATTCACCCCTCCACTTT,CASSQEGHPRGDSPLHF
TRBD1,TRBV9,TRBJ2-1,-,TGTGCCAGCAGCGTGGGGACAGGGGGGTACAATGAGCAGTTCTTC,CASSVGTGGYNEQFF
TRBD1,TRBV7-6,TRBJ1-5,-,TGTGCCAGCAGCCTCAACAGGGGCGCGGGTCAGCCCCAGCATTTT,CASSLNRGAGQPQHF
-,TRBV7-6,TRBJ2-3,-,TGTGCCAGCAGCTTAGGAGGGGGTCCAGATACGCAGTATTTT,CASSLGGGPDTQYF
-,TRBV4-2,TRBJ2-6,many,TGTGCCAGCAGCCTATCCGGCTCTGGGGCCAACGTCCTGACTTTC,CASSLSGSGANVLTF
TRBD1,TRBV7-2,TRBJ1-1,-,TGTGCCAGCAGCCCGTACCCGGGACAGGGGGTCACTGAAGCTTTCTTT,CASSPYPGQGVTEAFF
-,TRBV15,TRBJ2-2,-,TGTGCCACCAGCAGAGATGTCCTAGGGGAGCTGTTTTTT,CATSRDVLGELFF
TRBD1,TRBV7-8,TRBJ1-5,-,TGTGCCAGCAGCAGGGACAGGGCGCAGCCCCAGCATTTT,CASSRDRAQPQHF
-,TRBV6-5,TRBJ2-4,few,TGTGCCGACTCGAGAGCCAAAAACATTCAGTACTTC,CADSRAKNIQYF
-,TRBV13,TRBJ2-5,-,TGTGCCAGCAGCTTTGTCGGTATACAAGAGACCCAGTACTTC,CASSFVGIQETQYF
TRBD1,TRBV5-6,TRBJ1-1,-,TGTGCCAGCAGCTTTCGACAGGGCTTGGTCACTGAAGCTTTCTTT,CASSFRQGLVTEAFF
TRBD1,TRBV29-1,TRBJ2-7,-,TGCAACGTTTGGGACAGGGAGTCCTACGAGCAGTACTTC,CNVWDRESYEQYF
-,TRBV7-2,TRBJ2-7,-,TGTGCCAGCAGCTCGAGGATGAGCTCCTACGAGCAGTACTTC,CASSSRMSSYEQYF
-,TRBV19,TRBJ1-3,-,TGTGCCAGTAGTCTGGCTAGGGGTGGAGGAAACACCATATATTTT,CASSLARGGGNTIYF
TRBD1,TRBV5-1,TRBJ2-7,-,TGCGCCAGCAGCTCAGGGACAGGGGACTACGAGCAGTACTTC,CASSSGTGDYEQYF
TRBD2,TRBV10-2,TRBJ2-2,-,TGCGCCAGCAGCTATACCCCTCGGGAGGCCGGGGAGCTGTTTTTT,CASSYTPREAGELFF
TRBD2,TRBV20-1,TRBJ2-1,-,TGCAGTGTCGGGGCCTCGCGGGAGGAGTTCTTC,CSVGASREEFF
TRBD2,TRBV7-9,TRBJ2-5,-,TGTGCCAGCAGCCGCGGACTAGCGGGGGGTACAGGGGAGACCCAGTACTTC,CASSRGLAGGTGETQYF
TRBD1,TRBV7-3,TRBJ1-5,-,TGTGCCAGCAGCCTCACAGGGGATCAGCCCCAGCATTTT,CASSLTGDQPQHF
TRBD2,TRBV7-9,TRBJ2-2,-,TGTGCCAGCAGCCGACTAGCGGGAGACAACACCGGGGAGCTGTTTTTT,CASSRLAGDNTGELFF
-,TRBV4-1,TRBJ1-1,-,TGCGCCAGCAGCCATCTCGGTGGAGTCGACACTGAAGCTTTCTTT,CASSHLGGVDTEAFF
TRBD2,TRBV9,TRBJ2-7,few,TGTGCCAGCAGCCCTCAGCGGGAGAGCTCCTACGAGCAGTACTTC,CASSPQRESSYEQYF
-,TRBV5-1,TRBJ1-4,-,TGCGCCAGCAGCTTGGGCGGGGGTGGTAATGAAAAACTGTTTTTT,CASSLGGGGNEKLFF
-,TRBV9,TRBJ2-1,few,TGTGCCAGCAGCTCTCACAGGACTACCTTTAGCTCCTACAATGAGCAGTTCTTC,CASSSHRTTFSSYNEQFF
TRBD2,TRBV5-6,TRBJ2-3,-,TGTGCCAGCAGCTTAGGCAGCGGGAGGACGCTGAATACGCAGTATTTT,CASSLGSGRTLNTQYF
TRBD2,TRBV6-1,TRBJ2-7,-,TGTGCCAGCAGTCCTAGCGGGGGGATCTCCTACGAGCAGTACTTC,CASSPSGGISYEQYF
TRBD2,TRBV11-1,TRBJ2-5,-,TGTGCCAGCGGGACTAGCGGCCTCCAAGAGACCCAGTACTTC,CASGTSGLQETQYF
-,TRBV6-4,TRBJ1-1,once,TGTGCCAGCAGTGACTCGAACGGGGTCGTAGCTTTCTTT,CASSDSNGVVAFF
TRBD2,TRBV4-2,TRBJ2-3,-,TGTGCCAGCAGCCAAGATACAGCGGGGGGCGCAGATACGCAGTATTTT,CASSQDTAGGADTQYF
-,TRBV28,TRBJ2-7,-,TGTGCCAGCAGTGGAGGGAGCCACGAGCAGTACTTC,CASSGGSHEQYF
TRBD1,TRBV6-7,TRBJ1-1,-,TGTGCCAGCAGTTACTTTAGGGACAGGCCTAACACTGAAGCTTTCTTT,CASSYFRDRPNTEAFF
TRBD1,TRBV6-1,TRBJ1-1,once,TGTGCCAGCGGAGAGGGGGCCGGGACTGAAGCTTTCTTT,CASGEGAGTEAFF
-,TRBV6-4,TRBJ1-5,-,TGTGCCAGCAGTGCCGGGACAAACAATCAGCCCCAGCATTTT,CASSAGTNNQPQHF
-,TRBV20-1,TRBJ2-7,-,TGCAGTGCGGGACAACCTTACGAGCAGTACTTC,CSAGQPYEQYF
TRBD2,TRBV11-1,TRBJ2-1,once,TGTGCCAGCAGCTTAAGCCTAGCGGGGGGGAATGAGCAGTTCTTC,CASSLSLAGGNEQFF
-,TRBV14,TRBJ2-3,-,TGTGCCAGCAGCCAATCACGGGAGACAGATACGCAGTATTTT,CASSQSRETDTQYF
TRBD1,TRBV19,TRBJ2-5,-,TGTGCCTCAGAAGGGGGCGCCTCAGGAGAGACCCAGTACTTC,CASEGGASGETQYF
-,TRBV11-2,TRBJ2-7,-,TGTGCCAGCAGCTCACAGGCTTTAGGGCAGTACTTC,CASSSQALGQYF
-,TRBV30,TRBJ1-3,-,TGTGCCTGGAATCGGGGGACTGGAAACACCATATATTTT,CAWNRGTGNTIYF
-,TRBV7-2,TRBJ1-1,-,TGTGCCAGCAGCCCTACGGGGGGAGGGGACACTGAAGCTTTCTTT,CASSPTGGGDTEAFF
-,TRBV19,TRBJ1-2,-,TGTGCCAGTAGTCCCCGGGTGAGGAGCTATGGCTACACCTTC,CASSPRVRSYGYTF
-,TRBV18,TRBJ1-3,once,TGTGCCAGCTCACCACGAGGGGGTTTGGCTGGAAACACCATATATTTT,CASSPRGGLAGNTIYF
TRBD2,TRBV5-4,TRBJ2-2,-,TGTGCCAGCAGCTTGGGGATAGCGGGAGTGGGGAACGGGGGGCTGTTTTTT,CASSLGIAGVGNGGLFF
-,TRBV7-2,TRBJ1-5,few,TGTGCCAGCAGCCCGTACACGAATCAGCCCCAGCATTTT,CASSPYTNQPQHF
-,TRBV5-1,TRBJ2-6,-,TGCGCCAGCAGCTCCTCAGGGCCCTCTGGGGCCAACGTCCTGACTTTC,CASSSSGPSGANVLTF
-,TRBV18,TRBJ2-3,-,TGTGCCAGCTCACCCCGCCAGGATACGCAGTATTTT,CASSPRQDTQYF
TRBD1,TRBV6-4,TRBJ2-1,-,TGTGCCAGCAGTGCAGGGGGCTCCTACAATGAGCAGTTCTTC,CASSAGGSYNEQFF
-,TRBV6-1,TRBJ1-1,-,TGTGCCAGCAGTGAAATTTATAACACTGAAGCTTTCTTT,CASSEIYNTEAFF